Sequencing of this TCR beta chain was carried out in a study of control samples from healthy donors and cancer patients. Assay used: immunoSEQ multiplex PCR; TCRdb lists only in-frame clones, some missing. The repertoire has approximately 150,000 clones, about 91% of them found once; the top ten carry roughly 3.2%. CDR1 and CDR2 from the germline V gene are LNHNV and YYDKDF (reference sequence). This CDR3 is 13 amino acids long. Trimming stripped 4 bases from V and 3 bases from J, with 10 bases between. Sequences were obtained from blood. This TCR was recovered from a man younger than 40 in good health. V usage is TRBV15 and J usage is TRBJ2-7; D unresolved. In nucleotides, the CDR3 is TGTGCCACCAGCACCCGAAAAGACTACGAGCAGTACTTC. Translating it yields CATSTRKDYEQYF.